This entry describes one T cell receptor (beta chain). This sample was taken from a study of T cell responses to AZD1222 COVID-19 vaccine. Clones were read by immunoSEQ multiplex PCR, and TCRdb kept only the in-frame ones, dropping some. The table shows some 100,000 clones, with nearly 90% occurring only once. The length of the CDR3 is 15 residues. V gave up 5 bases and J gave up 0 bases, with 10 bases separating them. The V gene's germline CDR1 is SGHTA and CDR2 FQGTGA. This material consisted of peripheral blood, taken on day 0 of MenACWY control vaccination. The V and J genes are TRBV7-3 and TRBJ1-4; tentative D call: TRBD1 (5 bases). This clonotype was obtained from an adult in good health. The CDR3 spells CASSPRQSTNEKLFF. The CDR3 region has the DNA TGTGCCAGCAGCCCACGACAGTCAACTAATGAAAAACTGTTTTTT.